Listed below are T cell receptor beta chains from one sample, sequenced in a study of early T cells in non-severe SARS-CoV-2 infection. Each CDR3 protein is one row after TCRdb ran MiXCR on the 5' RACE reads. The sample consists of over 20,000 distinct CDR3 sequences, around 4.8% of them appearing once. The specimen sequenced was whole blood. The origin of the receptors is an adult who was a healthcare worker with PCR-confirmed SARS-CoV-2 infection or an uninfected control (not recorded which). Each CDR3 is given with its conserved first and last residue. D genes are given only for firm matches. Rows may omit the clone size; those that give it use once, few, many or a size class.

CASSLTEGSSYEQYF,TGTGCCAGCAGCCTCACAGAAGGCAGCTCCTACGAGCAGTACTTC,TRBJ2-7,-,TRBV7-9,many
CASSLESPAGHIYEQYF,TGTGCCAGCAGCTTAGAATCCCCGGCAGGGCATATCTACGAGCAGTACTTC,TRBJ2-7,-,TRBV7-6,many
CASSSLPSPQGVNSPLHF,TGTGCCAGCAGCTCGCTACCCTCTCCCCAGGGGGTTAATTCACCCCTCCACTTT,TRBJ1-6,TRBD1,TRBV7-2,few
CASSTGTGRNEQFF,TGTGCCAGCAGCACCGGGACAGGGAGGAATGAGCAGTTCTTC,TRBJ2-1,TRBD1,TRBV11-2,few
CATSRDLTEAFF,TGTGCCACCAGCAGAGATTTGACTGAAGCTTTCTTT,TRBJ1-1,-,TRBV15,many
CSVRLAGGRVNTGELFF,TGCAGCGTTCGTCTAGCGGGAGGGCGAGTGAACACCGGGGAGCTGTTTTTT,TRBJ2-2,TRBD2,TRBV29-1,-
CASSSPTSAPYEQYF,TGTGCCAGCAGCTCACCGACTAGCGCTCCCTACGAGCAGTACTTC,TRBJ2-7,TRBD2,TRBV7-2,many
CASSLDLETANTGELFF,TGTGCCAGCAGCTTAGATCTCGAGACAGCGAACACCGGGGAGCTGTTTTTT,TRBJ2-2,-,TRBV11-2,medium-sized
CASSSRGLADQETQYF,TGTGCCAGCAGCTCCAGGGGACTAGCGGACCAAGAGACCCAGTACTTC,TRBJ2-5,TRBD2,TRBV7-2,-
CASSPNPGQASYEQYF,TGTGCCAGCAGCCCAAATCCGGGACAGGCGTCCTACGAGCAGTACTTC,TRBJ2-7,TRBD1,TRBV5-4,many
CASCRGGANYGYTF,TGTGCCAGCTGCCGGGGAGGCGCTAACTATGGCTACACCTTC,TRBJ1-2,-,TRBV12-3/TRBV12-4,-
CASSLQGDIEAFF,TGTGCCAGCAGTTTGCAGGGTGACATTGAAGCTTTCTTT,TRBJ1-1,-,TRBV27,many
CAISETAGGTNEQFF,TGTGCCATCAGTGAGACGGCGGGAGGCACCAATGAGCAGTTCTTC,TRBJ2-1,TRBD2,TRBV10-3,many
CASSRAGETQYF,TGTGCCAGCAGTCGGGCGGGGGAGACCCAGTACTTC,TRBJ2-5,-,TRBV2,few
CASSRGQGNYEQYF,TGTGCCAGCAGCCGGGGGCAGGGGAACTACGAGCAGTACTTC,TRBJ2-7,-,TRBV11-2,-
CASSPGPDVIYEQYF,TGTGCCAGCAGTCCAGGGCCGGACGTTATCTACGAGCAGTACTTC,TRBJ2-7,-,TRBV7-2,many
CSAGITMNTEAFF,TGCAGCGCGGGCATAACTATGAACACTGAAGCTTTCTTT,TRBJ1-1,-,TRBV29-1,many
CASSIGQGGEKLFF,TGTGCCAGCAGCATCGGACAGGGGGGCGAAAAACTGTTTTTT,TRBJ1-4,TRBD1,TRBV7-6,many
CASRDRGETQYF,TGTGCCTCCCGGGACAGGGGAGAGACCCAGTACTTC,TRBJ2-5,TRBD1,TRBV10-3,many
CASTRGRGLCQETQYF,TGCGCCAGCACCAGGGGCAGGGGGCTTTGCCAAGAGACCCAGTACTTC,TRBJ2-5,TRBD1,TRBV10-1,few
CASSLLLRVGSTDTQYF,TGTGCCAGCAGTCTCCTTTTGCGGGTAGGGAGCACAGATACGCAGTATTTT,TRBJ2-3,-,TRBV5-4,-
CASSHGPAGELFF,TGTGCCAGCAGCCACGGGCCTGCGGGGGAGCTGTTTTTT,TRBJ2-2,-,TRBV7-9,many
CAISEDSTNQPQHF,TGTGCCATCAGTGAGGACAGCACCAATCAGCCCCAGCATTTT,TRBJ1-5,-,TRBV10-3,medium-sized